This T cell receptor beta chain was found in a study of T-cell memory formation after mild COVID-19. The wider study: TCR clusters were mostly donor specific.

TCRdb analysed the 5' RACE reads with MiXCR anew, one entry per CDR3 protein. The sample has more than 100,000 distinct CDR3 sequences, about a sixth seen once. Overall study results and limits: Confirmation of SARS-CoV-2 specificity was lacking for second-wave clones peaking day 37. Most CD4+ clones that shrank were in CM and EM, while CD8+ ones turned up in EMRA.

Comments on this clonotype: The antigen remains unidentified.

The V gene end was trimmed by 3 bases and the J gene end by 2 bases; junction bases not matched to a gene: 3. The CDR3 covers 14 residues. Germline V gene sequence: CDR1 DFQATT, CDR2 SNEGSKA (reference sequence). The rearrangement uses TRBV20-1 and TRBJ2-3, with TRBD2 matching over 9 bases. The clonotype originates from a man aged 18 to 35 who had mild COVID-19 (a few samples of this study predate the infection). Cell type and time point are not known. The sequencing input was PBMCs or a T cell subset sorted from them (not recorded which). The CDR3 region has the DNA TGCAGTGCTAGGTCTAGCGGGACCACAGATACGCAGTATTTT. It codes for CSARSSGTTDTQYF.